These 4 T cell receptor beta chains came from one sample sequenced in a study of Ad26.COV2.S vaccination and SARS-CoV-2 variants (dated by TCRdb to the early 2020s). The treatment or condition label for this specimen denotes: around 19 received Ad26.COV2.S at low or high dose, single or two shots; 5 received placebo; per-sample allocation not given. For vaccine and placebo recipients, repertoires were sequenced using samples collected on day 63 after the first injection. The library was made by the immunoSEQ multiplex PCR assay. Drawn from immuneACCESS, this table holds only the in-frame rearrangements with V and J called that TCRdb kept. Clones are partly lost; checked studies trace under half to an unresolved V gene and leave the rest unexplained. For this sample there are 350,000 to 500,000 clones; 90% appear just once. Of the sample, about 4.4% is held by the ten largest clones. The material sequenced was peripheral blood, taken in a trial of Ad26.COV2.S vaccine versus placebo. These TCRs come from a person between 18 and 60 years old who received the Ad26.COV2.S COVID-19 vaccine or a placebo.

V gene TRBV28 combines with J gene TRBJ2-7; tentative D call: TRBD2 (5 bases). Trimming left V 6 bases short and J 3 bases short, with 18 bases between. CDR1 is MDHEN and CDR2 is SYDVKM in the germline V gene. The CDR3 runs to 15 residues. The CDR3 spells CASSPEISGNYEQYF. The CDR3 DNA reads TGTGCCAGCAGCCCTGAGATCAGCGGTAACTACGAGCAGTACTTC.

This chain connects TRBV7-9 to TRBJ2-3; D uncertain. Trimming removed 3 bases from V and 5 bases from J, with 6 bases in between. The germline gives CDR1 SEHNR, CDR2 FQNEAQ (reference sequence). This CDR3 has 12 residues. The CDR3 region is CASSFRQDTQYF. DNA for the CDR3: TGTGCCAGCAGCTTCCGTCAAGATACGCAGTATTTT.

The chain links TRBV7-2 to TRBJ2-2; a weak D match, TRBD1 (5 bases). V lost 3 bases, J lost 2 bases, and 10 bases lay in between. Germline V gene sequence: CDR1 SGHTA, CDR2 FQGNSA. The CDR3 runs to 15 residues. In DNA, the CDR3 is TGTGCCAGCAGCTTCGACAGTTCCAACACCGGGGAGCTGTTTTTT. It translates to CASSFDSSNTGELFF.

V usage is TRBV4-2 and J usage is TRBJ2-7, with 8 positions matching TRBD2. Germline lookup yields CDR1 LGHNA and CDR2 YNFKEQ. The CDR3 runs to 17 residues. Trimming removed 1 base from V and 0 bases from J; junction bases left unmatched: 8. The CDR3 bases are TGTGCCAGCAGCCAAGTATCGGCGGGAGGAACCTCCTACGAGCAGTACTTC. Amino acid sequence: CASSQVSAGGTSYEQYF.